This is a list of T cell receptor beta chains from one sample in a study of shared clonotypes between healthy human individuals. TCRdb's copy holds only in-frame clones and misses some; the assay was immunoSEQ multiplex PCR. The sample has some 2 million clones; about 95% are singletons. The sequencing input was naive CD8+ T cells sorted from blood. Every receptor here comes from a man younger than 35 in good health. Each CDR3 is given with its conserved first and last residue. D genes are given only for firm matches.

>NA|TRBV27|TRBJ2-5
TGTGCCAGCAGTTTGGGTCAGGGGGGGGGAGAGACCCAGTACTTC
CASSLGQGGGETQYF
>NA|TRBV13|TRBJ2-7
TGTGCCAGCAGCTCATGGGGGCTTACCACCTACGAGCAGTACTTC
CASSSWGLTTYEQYF
>NA|TRBV4-3|TRBJ2-7
TGCGCCAGCAGCCAGACGGTGGGGGACCGTCCTCACGAGCAGTACTTC
CASSQTVGDRPHEQYF
>TRBD2|TRBV11-2|TRBJ2-1
TGTGCCAGCAGCTTAGTAGCGGGAGGGCGAATCAGTAATGAGCAGTTCTTC
CASSLVAGGRISNEQFF
>TRBD1|TRBV6-5|TRBJ2-7
TGTGCCAGCAGTTATCCCGGGACAGGGGACCGGGAGCAGTACTTC
CASSYPGTGDREQYF
>TRBD2|TRBV19|TRBJ2-1
TGTGCCAGTAGTATAGATCGCGGGAGGGCCTACAATGAGCAGTTCTTC
CASSIDRGRAYNEQFF
>NA|TRBV5-1|TRBJ2-7
TGCGCCAGCAGCTTGTCGGCAGGGAATTCCTACGAGCAGTACTTC
CASSLSAGNSYEQYF
>NA|TRBV14|TRBJ1-2
TGTGCCAGCAGCCAGACTAACTACAGTCCTAACTATGGCTACACCTTC
CASSQTNYSPNYGYTF
>NA|TRBV13|TRBJ2-1
TGTGCCAGCGTTTCCGGGCGCGGAGAGCAGTTCTTC
CASVSGRGEQFF
>NA|TRBV30|TRBJ2-2
TGTGCCTGGAGTCTTGGAGCCGGGGAGCTGTTTTTT
CAWSLGAGELFF
>TRBD1|TRBV4-1|TRBJ2-3
TGCGCCAGCAGCCATCCAGGGGGCGGGACAGATACGCAGTATTTT
CASSHPGGGTDTQYF
>TRBD1|TRBV27|TRBJ1-5
TGTGCCAGCAGTCCCTCCTCGGGACAGAGGGATCAGCCCCAGCATTTT
CASSPSSGQRDQPQHF
>NA|TRBV2|TRBJ2-3
TGTGCCAGCAGTGAAGCGCTTTCCGGACAAGGCACAGATACGCAGTATTTT
CASSEALSGQGTDTQYF
>NA|TRBV4-1|TRBJ2-7
TGCGCCAGCAGCCGACGACAAGGTGGCTACGAGCAGTACTTC
CASSRRQGGYEQYF
>NA|TRBV27|TRBJ1-2
TGTGCCAGCAGTCCCGCAGCGGGGGAATTTAACTATGGCTACACCTTC
CASSPAAGEFNYGYTF
>TRBD1|TRBV5-8|TRBJ2-1
TGTGCCAGCAGCCTAGGGACAGGGGGTGAGCAGTTCTTC
CASSLGTGGEQFF
>NA|TRBV7-2|TRBJ2-1
NA
CASSPFGAVPFF
>TRBD2|TRBV7-9|TRBJ2-1
TGTGCCAGCAGCTATGGATCCGGGACTAGCTCCTACAATGAGCAGTTCTTC
CASSYGSGTSSYNEQFF